The T cell receptor (beta chain) under discussion was sequenced for a study of PD-1 blockade in classical Hodgkin lymphoma. Study-wide results and caveats: Complete responders showed a baseline diversity that resembled the diversity of newly diagnosed patients. Researchers reported that CD4+ TCR diversity, though not CD8+, rose significantly by C4D1. At baseline, newly diagnosed patients reportedly showed less TCR diversity than healthy donors.

In the case of this clone: Its specificity is unknown.

Relapse after autologous stem cell transplantation occurred in every patient, and brentuximab vedotin exposure varied. Complete response, partial response or progressive disease constituted the best response categories observed. Trimming removed 5 bases at V and 3 bases at J, with 16 bases between. Germline CDR1 is SGHTA and CDR2 is FQGNSA. The CDR3 has 15 amino acids. Data came from immunoSEQ multiplex PCR; TCRdb stores just in-frame clones and leaves some out. The sample has under 80,000 clones, about 64% seen once. Sequencing used peripheral blood mononuclear cells (PBMCs), obtained before the second cycle of nivolumab. This sequence was found in a human donor with classical Hodgkin lymphoma. The gene calls are TRBV7-2 and TRBJ1-1; possible D gene TRBD1, 5 bases. The CDR3 sequence is CASSPNGGYDTEAFF. DNA of the CDR3: TGTGCCAGCAGCCCTAACGGGGGGTACGACACTGAAGCTTTCTTT.